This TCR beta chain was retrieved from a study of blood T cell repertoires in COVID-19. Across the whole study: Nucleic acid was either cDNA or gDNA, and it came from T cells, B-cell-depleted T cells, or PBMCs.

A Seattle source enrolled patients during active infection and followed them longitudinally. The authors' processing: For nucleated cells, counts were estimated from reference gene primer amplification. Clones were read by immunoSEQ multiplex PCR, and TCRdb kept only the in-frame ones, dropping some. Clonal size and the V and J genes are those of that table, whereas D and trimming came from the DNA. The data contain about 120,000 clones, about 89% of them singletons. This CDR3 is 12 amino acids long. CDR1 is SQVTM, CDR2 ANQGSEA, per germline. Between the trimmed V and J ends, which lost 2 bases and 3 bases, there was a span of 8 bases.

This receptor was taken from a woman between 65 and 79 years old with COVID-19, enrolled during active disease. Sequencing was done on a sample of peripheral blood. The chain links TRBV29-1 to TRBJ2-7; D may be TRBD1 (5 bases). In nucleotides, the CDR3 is TGCAGCGTTGAATCCACAGGCTACGAGCAGTACTTC. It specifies CSVESTGYEQYF.